This entry lists 9 T cell receptor beta chains sequenced from one sample in a study of CD4 and CD8 cells across lung adenocarcinoma regions. One entry per CDR3 protein results from TCRdb running MiXCR on the PCR reads. The sample holds some 16,000 distinct CDR3 sequences; less than 55% are singletons and the top ten take approximately 30%. Sequenced sample: CD8+ T cells from the center of a lung tumor. The receptor source for this set is a female donor with lung adenocarcinoma. The CD4 and CD8 labels of this study may be unreliable.

This clonotype has ten or more counts. For the CDR3, the DNA is TGTGCCAGCCGAGCGGAAAGCTCCTACAATGAGCAGTTCTTC. Residues: CASRAESSYNEQFF. V and J are TRBV6-1 and TRBJ2-1; possible D gene TRBD2, 5 bases. V was pared by 8 bases and J by 0 bases, with 11 bases between. The CDR3 spans 14 residues. CDR1 is MNHNS, CDR2 SASEGT, per germline.

This clonotype appeared many times. The chain employs TRBV12-3 or TRBV12-4 and TRBJ2-1; 8 positions match TRBD2. The CDR3 is 18 amino acids. V dropped 3 bases and J dropped 5; count of bases not matched to a gene: 15. CDR3 protein: CASSLSGGGGGGDNEQFF. The CDR3 DNA is TGTGCCAGCAGTTTGTCGGGGGGGGGGGGGGGGGGCGACAATGAGCAGTTCTTC.

This clonotype is large within its sample. The J gene is TRBJ2-1, the V gene TRBV6-5, with 10 positions matching TRBD2. Trimming removed 4 bases from V and 4 bases from J; junction bases left unmatched: 7. The CDR3 extends over 16 amino acids. In germline, CDR1 is MNHEY, CDR2 SVGAGI. CDR3 coding DNA: TGTGCCAGCAGTTCCCTTAGCGGGGGGCAGTACAATGAGCAGTTCTTC. This sequence encodes CASSSLSGGQYNEQFF.

V usage is TRBV10-2 and J usage is TRBJ2-3; TRBD1 agrees at 7 bases. Trimming removed 2 bases from V and 5 bases from J; junction bases left unmatched: 13. The V gene's germline CDR1 is WSHSY and CDR2 SAAADI. The CDR3 contains 17 residues. The CDR3 nucleotides read TGCGCCAGCAGTGAGCCGCCCGCCAGGGGGACCCAAGATACGCAGTATTTT. It codes for CASSEPPARGTQDTQYF.

Concerning this clonotype: One junction end does not reproduce the germline sequence, and a read error may be involved. The genes are TRBV6-1 and TRBJ2-3, with TRBD2 matching 7 bases. Germline CDR1 is MNHNS and CDR2 is SASEGT. The CDR3 is 17 residues long. The CDR3 nucleotides read TGTGCCAGCAGTGAAGAAGCGGGGCCGTGGGGAAAAGACACGCAGTACTTT. Translated, it gives CASSEEAGPWGKDTQYF.

V and J are TRBV6-1 and TRBJ2-3, with D possibly called TRBD1 or TRBD2 (5 bases each). The V and J ends lost 5 bases and 11 bases respectively, with 26 bases between them. CDR1 is MNHNS and CDR2 is SASEGT in the germline V gene. The CDR3 has 16 amino acids. The CDR3 here is CASSPTGQPAKNMQYF. DNA for the CDR3: TGTGCCAGCAGTCCTACGGGGCAGCCAGCCAAAAACATGCAGTATTTT.

This clonotype has only a few counts. The rearrangement links TRBV6-1 to TRBJ2-2; 8 nucleotides match TRBD1. The CDR3 is 16 amino acids. With 6 bases clipped from V and 4 bases from J, the junction kept 10 bases outside the gene matches. The germline CDR1 and CDR2 sequences are MNHNS and SASEGT. The CDR3 DNA sequence: TGTGCCAGCAGGGACAGGGCATCAGCAGGCACCGGGGAGCTGTTTTTT. Protein product: CASRDRASAGTGELFF.

The chain joins TRBV6-5 to TRBJ2-3, with 10 positions matching TRBD1. Germline values: CDR1 MNHEY, CDR2 SVGAGI. This CDR3 spans 16 amino acids. With 7 bases clipped from V and 4 bases from J, the junction kept 11 bases outside the gene matches. CDR3 residues: CASISGTGADPDTQYF. CDR3 bases: TGTGCCAGCATTTCCGGGACAGGGGCTGACCCAGATACGCAGTATTTT.

This clonotype was detected many times. The chain has TRBV6-1 and TRBJ2-4; D gene unclear. CDR1 is MNHNS and CDR2 is SASEGT in the germline V gene. Trimming cost V 6 bases and J 0 bases, with 9 bases left between them. The CDR3 runs to 14 residues. CDR3 nucleotides: TGTGCCAGCAGACCAGACCTAGCCAAAAACATTCAGTACTTC. This sequence encodes CASRPDLAKNIQYF.